A single sample is the source of the 8 T cell receptor beta chains below, sequenced in a study of cytomegalovirus exposure and HLA in healthy donors. A multiplex PCR was run with 60 Vbeta primers and 13 Jbeta primers. Assay used: immunoSEQ multiplex PCR; TCRdb lists only in-frame clones, some missing. This table holds around 150,000 clones, around 80% found once. The specimen sequenced was PBMCs. The receptors derive from a man aged 35 to 55 in good health and CMV-seropositive.

The chain couples TRBV10-3 to TRBJ1-1; D unclear. Germline loops: CDR1 ENHRY, CDR2 SYGVKD. The V end was cut by 0 bases, the J end by 4 bases, with 12 bases between. This CDR3 spans 15 amino acids. CDR3 sequence: CAISESYPPGTEAFF. The CDR3 nucleotides are TGTGCCATCAGTGAGTCGTACCCCCCGGGCACTGAAGCTTTCTTT.

This chain uses TRBV4-1 with TRBJ2-3; 8 nucleotides agree with TRBD2. Per germline, CDR1 MGHRA and CDR2 YSYEKL. The CDR3 has 18 amino acids. Trimming cost V 1 base and J 0 bases; bases outside gene matches: 9. The CDR3 bases are TGCGCCAGCAGCCAAGTTGAGCTAGCGGGTGTTAGCACAGATACGCAGTATTTT. Its protein is CASSQVELAGVSTDTQYF.

Note on this clone: This sample also contains other DNA sequences that code for the same CDR3. The chain uses TRBV5-4 and TRBJ2-1, with 12 bases fitting TRBD2. There are 16 residues in the CDR3. After removal of 2 bases from V and 4 bases from J, the junction contained 4 bases not matched to a gene. Per germline, CDR1 SGHNT and CDR2 YYREEE (reference sequence). CDR3 protein: CASSLGGLAGYNEQFF. The CDR3 region has the DNA TGTGCCAGCAGCTTAGGTGGACTAGCGGGATACAATGAGCAGTTCTTC.

This clone appeared once. This chain links TRBV2 with TRBJ2-7, with D maybe TRBD1 (5 bases). Germline CDR1 and CDR2: SNHLY and FYNNEI. This CDR3 is 13 amino acids long. V dropped 7 bases and J dropped 3 bases, with 13 bases sitting between them. The CDR3 nucleotides are TGTGCCAGCATGAACAGGCTTAGCTACGAGCAGTACTTC. This encodes CASMNRLSYEQYF.

Note on this clone: Sequence at one end of the junction differs from germline and may be a read error. The V call is TRBV7-7, the J call TRBJ2-3; 13 bases match TRBD2. This CDR3 is 19 amino acids long. Germline CDR1 and CDR2: SSHAT and FNYEAQ (reference sequence). CDR3 sequence: CASSLHPTSGRAQVDTQYF. The CDR3 region has the DNA TGTGCTAGCAGCTTACACCCTACTAGCGGGAGGGCCCAAGTAGATACGCAGTATTTT.

This chain connects TRBV2 to TRBJ2-3; maybe TRBD2 (5 bases). There are 13 residues in the CDR3. Trimming took off 8 bases at V and 4 bases at J, with 13 bases between the two ends. From germline, CDR1 is SNHLY and CDR2 FYNNEI. This chain's CDR3 is CASPGLASDTQYF. The CDR3 DNA reads TGTGCCAGCCCCGGGCTAGCATCAGATACGCAGTATTTT.

This chain uses TRBV5-4 with TRBJ1-4, with 8 positions matching TRBD1. The germline gives CDR1 SGHNT, CDR2 YYREEE (reference sequence). The J segment lost 8 bases and the V segment lost 3 bases, leaving 12 bases of the junction unmatched. The CDR3 is made up of 16 amino acids. The CDR3 is CASSSFGQGSNEKLFF. In DNA form, the CDR3 reads TGTGCCAGCAGCTCATTTGGACAGGGAAGTAACGAAAAACTGTTTTTT.

The V and J genes are TRBV6-1 and TRBJ1-5; no definite D call. With 7 bases removed from V and 0 bases from J, the gap between germline ends came to 10 bases. The CDR3 consists of 14 residues. Germline V lookup: CDR1 MNHNS, CDR2 SASEGT. This CDR3 reads CASTRDFSNQPQHF. The CDR3 DNA sequence: TGTGCCAGCACCCGGGATTTTAGCAATCAGCCCCAGCATTTT.